The clone carrying this T cell receptor (beta chain) was recorded at least ten times. TCR beta CDR3 regions were amplified from RNA. HTBI primers drove first-round RT-PCR of the TCR CDR3. From the multiplex PCR reads, TCRdb called clonotypes with MiXCR, one entry per CDR3 protein. This table has 300,000 to 450,000 distinct CDR3 sequences, roughly 15% appearing once. Germline-derived CDR1 and CDR2 are DFQATT and SNEGSKA (reference sequence). This CDR3 contains 15 residues. The V and J ends lost 3 bases and 0 bases respectively, with 9 bases between them. These data come from a study of T cells in Graves' hyperthyroidism and ophthalmopathy.

The chain recombines TRBV20-1 with TRBJ1-6, with D uncertain. Sequences were obtained from blood. The sequence came from a woman in her thirties with Graves' ophthalmopathy. CDR3 amino acids: CSARHYGSYNSPLHF. The DNA for the CDR3 is TGCAGTGCTAGGCATTATGGCTCCTATAATTCACCCCTCCACTTT.